One and the same sample provided the 31 T cell receptor beta chains below, sequenced in a study of technical replicates of blood from a handful of donors (dated by TCRdb to the late 2010s). The library was generated by the immunoSEQ multiplex PCR assay. TCRdb holds this immuneACCESS table with in-frame rearrangements only. Some clones are missing; in checked studies, unresolved V genes explain under half, and the rest has no known cause. A total of over 65,000 clones appear in this sample, roughly 94% of them only once. The top ten constitute around 0.25% of the sample. Sequenced input: T cells isolated from PBMCs. Source of these receptors: a human donor in good health.

The chain recombines TRBV25-1 with TRBJ1-4; 10 bases are a match to TRBD1. CDR3 length equals 13 residues. Germline values: CDR1 MGHDK, CDR2 SYGVNS. V shed 9 bases, J shed 8 bases, and the junction held 6 bases outside the gene matches. In DNA form, the CDR3 reads TGTGCCAGTAGGGACAGGGGAGGGGAAAAACTGTTTTTT. Translating gives CASRDRGGEKLFF. Full variable domain (remainder filled in from reference TRBV25-1 and TRBJ1-4): EADIYQTPRYLVIGTGKKITLECSQTMGHDKMYWYQQDPGMELHLIHYSYGVNSTEKGDLSSESTVSRIRTEHFPLTLESARPSHTSQYLCASRDRGGEKLFFGSGTQLSVL.

The chain couples TRBV7-3 to TRBJ2-1, with TRBD2 matching over 8 bases. Trimming took 5 bases from V and 7 from J; bases not matched to a gene: 10. CDR1 is SGHTA, CDR2 FQGTGA, per germline. The CDR3 totals 15 residues. The CDR3 DNA reads as TGTGCCAGCAGCCCCAGCGGGGGAGCTTGGAATGAGCAGTTCTTC. This codes for CASSPSGGAWNEQFF.

The rearrangement uses TRBV28 and TRBJ2-3; D is possibly TRBD1 (6 bases). This CDR3 has 14 residues. The germline V and J ends were trimmed by 8 bases and 3 bases, with 15 bases remaining between them. Germline V CDR1 and CDR2: MDHEN, SYDVKM. CDR3 region: CASGQTGGTDTQYF. The CDR3 DNA follows: TGTGCCAGCGGCCAGACAGGCGGGACAGATACGCAGTATTTT.

V is TRBV5-1 and J is TRBJ2-5; possibly TRBD2 for D (5 bases). Trimming took 0 bases from V and 7 from J, leaving 10 bases between them. The CDR3 is made up of 13 amino acids. From germline, CDR1 is SGHRS and CDR2 YFSETQ. The CDR3 DNA is TGCGCCAGCAGCTTGGGACTACAGCGGACCCAGTACTTC. It translates to CASSLGLQRTQYF.

This clone was seen once. J is TRBJ1-2 and V is TRBV28, with TRBD1 matching 7 bases. Germline CDR1 and CDR2: MDHEN and SYDVKM. After removal of 1 base from V and 4 bases from J, the junction contained 15 bases not matched to a gene. The CDR3 has 18 amino acids. CDR3 loop: CASSLYALEGATLYGYTF. CDR3 DNA sequence: TGTGCCAGCAGTTTATATGCTTTGGAGGGGGCGACCCTCTATGGCTACACCTTC.

The rearrangement uses TRBV11-2 and TRBJ1-2; TRBD1 agrees at 7 bases. V lost 1 base and J lost 4; bases outside the gene matches: 6. The CDR3 totals 15 residues. Looked up from germline, CDR1 is SGHAT and CDR2 is FQNNGV. CDR3 coding DNA: TGTGCCAGCAGCTTAGGACAGGGTGGGACCTATGGCTACACCTTC. Its protein is CASSLGQGGTYGYTF.

V is TRBV5-4 and J is TRBJ2-1; 8 bases agree with TRBD2. V lost 4 bases to trimming and J lost 0 bases; unmatched junction nucleotides: 9. The CDR3 consists of 17 residues. Germline assignment: CDR1 SGHNT and CDR2 YYREEE (reference sequence). CDR3 protein: CASSGGLAGGSYNEQFF. CDR3 bases: TGTGCCAGCAGCGGGGGCTTGGCGGGGGGCTCCTACAATGAGCAGTTCTTC. Based on the CDR3 plus reference TRBV5-4 and TRBJ2-1, the full variable domain is ETGVTQSPTHLIKTRGQQVTLRCSSQSGHNTVSWYQQALGQGPQFIFQYYREEENGRGNFPPRFSGLQFPNYSSELNVNALELDDSALYLCASSGGLAGGSYNEQFFGPGTRLTVL.

The chain recombines TRBV5-4 with TRBJ1-3, with a tentative D call TRBD1 (6 bases). Germline-derived CDR1 and CDR2 are SGHNT and YYREEE (reference sequence). The CDR3 sequence is 16 residues long. V was pared by 1 base and J by 2 bases, with 13 bases between. The CDR3 sequence is CASSLSQGLTGNTIYF. The CDR3 DNA sequence: TGTGCCAGCAGCTTGTCACAGGGACTAACTGGAAACACCATATATTTT. The variable domain in full, completed from reference TRBV5-4 and TRBJ1-3, reads ETGVTQSPTHLIKTRGQQVTLRCSSQSGHNTVSWYQQALGQGPQFIFQYYREEENGRGNFPPRFSGLQFPNYSSELNVNALELDDSALYLCASSLSQGLTGNTIYFGEGSWLTVV.

The rearrangement joins TRBV2 to TRBJ1-1, with D possibly TRBD1 on 6 matching bases. Germline lookup yields CDR1 SNHLY and CDR2 FYNNEI. V was trimmed by 6 bases and J by 9 bases, leaving 23 bases between them. The CDR3 covers 15 residues. In nucleotides, the CDR3 is TGTGCCAGCAGCGACGTCATACAGGGCGGATTAAAAGCTTTCTTT. Its translation is CASSDVIQGGLKAFF.

CDR3 loop: CASSLLPLGGASPVSNEQFF. DNA of the CDR3: TGCGCCAGCAGCTTGTTGCCACTCGGGGGGGCGAGCCCGGTATCCAATGAGCAGTTCTTC. The chain has TRBV5-1 and TRBJ2-1; 8 bases match TRBD2. The CDR3 covers 20 residues. Germline CDR1 and CDR2: SGHRS and YFSETQ. J gave up 6 bases and V 1 base, and 21 bases lay outside the gene matches.

The chain recombines TRBV10-3 with TRBJ2-7; TRBD1 agrees at 7 bases. The CDR3 covers 17 residues. The germline CDR1 and CDR2 sequences are ENHRY and SYGVKD. With V trimmed by 3 bases and J by 9 bases, 20 bases remained unmatched. The CDR3 is CAISDWLASSFHRGQYF. CDR3 nucleotide sequence: TGTGCCATCAGTGATTGGCTAGCTAGCAGCTTTCACAGGGGGCAGTACTTC.

The V gene is TRBV5-1, the J gene TRBJ1-1; D gene unclear. The CDR3 runs to 14 residues. Germline lookup yields CDR1 SGHRS and CDR2 YFSETQ. Trimming took 0 bases from V and 3 from J, leaving 9 bases between them. The CDR3 reads CASSLGGLHTEAFF. As DNA, the CDR3 is TGCGCCAGCAGCTTGGGAGGGTTACACACTGAAGCTTTCTTT.

This chain joins TRBV7-3 and TRBJ2-5; TRBD2 aligns across 8 bases. Germline V CDR1 and CDR2: SGHTA, FQGTGA. J was trimmed by 1 base and V by 4 bases; bases with no gene match: 5. The CDR3 runs 15 residues. The CDR3 loop is CASSWSGGPQETQYF. CDR3 nucleotides: TGTGCCAGCAGCTGGAGCGGGGGCCCCCAAGAGACCCAGTACTTC.

The chain couples TRBV11-3 to TRBJ2-7; 8 bases fit TRBD2. Germline V CDR1 and CDR2: SGHNT, YENEEA. The CDR3 is 15 amino acids. V was clipped by 1 base and J by 9 bases; unmatched bases: 11. The CDR3 loop reads CASSLGRGAQHGQYF. The CDR3 DNA sequence: TGTGCCAGCAGCTTAGGGCGGGGGGCTCAACACGGGCAGTACTTC.

The chain carries TRBV19 and TRBJ2-7; 8 bases line up with TRBD2. V gave up 5 bases and J gave up 1 base; unmatched junction bases: 7. The length of the CDR3 is 15 residues. Germline-derived CDR1 and CDR2 are LNHDA and SQIVND (reference sequence). CDR3: CASSGLLAESYEQYF. CDR3 sequence (DNA): TGTGCCAGTAGTGGCTTACTAGCGGAGTCCTACGAGCAGTACTTC. The variable domain in full, with the rest retrieved from reference TRBV19 and TRBJ2-7, is DGGITQSPKYLFRKEGQNVTLSCEQNLNHDAMYWYRQDPGQGLRLIYYSQIVNDFQKGDIAEGYSVSREKKESFPLTVTSAQKNPTAFYLCASSGLLAESYEQYFGPGTRLTVT.

V gene TRBV30 combines with J gene TRBJ2-1; D uncertain. Trimming removed 2 bases from V and 8 bases from J, with 4 bases in between. The germline V gene encodes CDR1 GTSNPN and CDR2 SVGIG (reference sequence). This CDR3 spans 10 amino acids. The CDR3, as DNA: TGTGCCTGGAGTACTCATGAGCAGTTCTTC. Its protein product is CAWSTHEQFF.

This clone was counted once. This sequence joins TRBV27 and TRBJ1-3; a possible D gene is TRBD1 (6 bases). Germline CDR1 and CDR2: MNHEY and SMNVEV (reference sequence). The CDR3 sequence is 16 residues long. Trimming took off 2 bases at V and 2 bases at J, with 13 bases between the two ends. CDR3 nucleotides: TGTGCCAGCAGTTTAGTGGGCCCAGGGGCTGGAAACACCATATATTTT. Amino acids: CASSLVGPGAGNTIYF.

About this clone itself: The junction departs from germline at one end; a sequencing error may be responsible. This sequence joins TRBV19 and TRBJ1-6; 7 bases fit TRBD1. The germline gives CDR1 LNHDA, CDR2 SQIVND (reference sequence). The CDR3 runs to 16 residues. CDR3 in amino acids: CASSQQGFAYNSPLYF. CDR3 DNA sequence: TGTGCCAGTAGCCAACAGGGGTTCGCCTATAATTCACCCCTTTACTTT.

V gene TRBV19 combines with J gene TRBJ2-1; TRBD2 agrees at 7 bases. Germline lookup yields CDR1 LNHDA and CDR2 SQIVND (reference sequence). This CDR3 has 14 residues. V shed 9 bases and J 9 bases; nucleotides not matched to a gene: 14. In nucleotides, the CDR3 is TGTGCCAGCATAGTGGGGGGGTACACTGGTGAGCAGTTCTTC. It codes for CASIVGGYTGEQFF.

The V call is TRBV10-1, the J call TRBJ2-7, with unresolved D. The CDR3 extends over 15 amino acids. Trimming removed 3 bases from V and 0 bases from J, with 12 bases in between. Germline V gene data show CDR1 as WNHNN and CDR2 as SYGVQD (reference sequence). The chain's CDR3 is CASSDPTGSSYEQYF. The CDR3 DNA reads TGCGCCAGCAGTGACCCCACCGGTAGCTCCTACGAGCAGTACTTC.

The CDR3 nucleotides read TGTGCCAGCAGTTTCAGGGGTGCGACACCCCTCCACTTT. Protein: CASSFRGATPLHF. The chain couples TRBV27 to TRBJ1-6; D might be TRBD1 (6 bases). Germline V gene lookup returns CDR1 MNHEY and CDR2 SMNVEV (reference sequence). V dropped 3 bases and J dropped 11 bases, with 11 bases sitting between them. There are 13 residues in the CDR3.

V and J are TRBV9 and TRBJ2-7, with 7 bases that match TRBD1. V was pared by 4 bases and J by 0 bases, with 7 bases of the junction left unmatched. Germline-derived CDR1 and CDR2 are SGDLS and YYNGEE. This CDR3 has 15 residues. The CDR3: CASSKDRSSSYEQYF. In nucleotides, the CDR3 is TGTGCCAGCAGCAAGGACAGGTCAAGCTCCTACGAGCAGTACTTC.

The chain carries TRBV5-6 and TRBJ1-5; TRBD1 matches 7 bases. This CDR3 spans 17 amino acids. V lost 1 base to trimming and J lost 0 bases; unmatched junction nucleotides: 7. Germline V CDR1 and CDR2: SGHDT, YYEEEE. CDR3 region: CASSLRVQGNSNQPQHF. Here the CDR3 DNA reads TGTGCCAGCAGCTTGCGGGTACAGGGGAATAGCAATCAGCCCCAGCATTTT.

V gene TRBV19 combines with J gene TRBJ1-2, with D tentatively TRBD1 (6 bases). Trimming took off 1 base at V and 3 bases at J, with 12 bases between the two ends. Germline CDR1 is LNHDA and CDR2 is SQIVND (reference sequence). This CDR3 has 15 amino acids. The CDR3 reads CASSIGVRGHYGYTF. In DNA, the CDR3 is TGTGCCAGTAGTATAGGAGTCAGGGGACACTATGGCTACACCTTC.

This chain joins TRBV4-1 and TRBJ2-7; 8 positions agree with TRBD2. The germline CDR1 and CDR2 sequences are MGHRA and YSYEKL. Trimming cost V 2 bases and J 3 bases; bases outside gene matches: 6. The CDR3 is 15 amino acids. The CDR3 DNA sequence: TGCGCCAGCAGCCAAACCGGGACTAGTCGCTACGAGCAGTACTTC. It encodes CASSQTGTSRYEQYF.

The chain couples TRBV28 to TRBJ2-7; possible D gene TRBD1, 6 bases. The CDR3 covers 17 residues. Germline V gives CDR1 MDHEN, CDR2 SYDVKM. Trimming took off 6 bases at V and 6 bases at J, with 27 bases between the two ends. DNA for the CDR3: TGTGCCAGCAGCTCCCAGGGGCAGGGGATGTCTCGGCTCGAGCAGTACTTC. Protein: CASSSQGQGMSRLEQYF.

The J gene is TRBJ2-5, the V gene TRBV19, with 8 bases that match TRBD1. This CDR3 comprises 17 residues. Looked up from germline, CDR1 is LNHDA and CDR2 is SQIVND (reference sequence). V was pared by 1 base and J by 8 bases, with 15 bases of the junction left unmatched. CDR3 nucleotide sequence: TGTGCCAGTAGTATAGGGGGGACAGGTCCGGTGGATGGTACCCAGTACTTC. Translating it yields CASSIGGTGPVDGTQYF.

The chain recombines TRBV11-2 with TRBJ1-1; D unresolved. V lost 5 bases and J 3 bases, leaving 7 bases between the germline ends. CDR3 length: 12 residues. Germline loops: CDR1 SGHAT, CDR2 FQNNGV. CDR3 residues: CASSLQDTEAFF. CDR3 nucleotides: TGTGCCAGCAGCCTCCAGGACACTGAAGCTTTCTTT.

The chain carries TRBV6-6 and TRBJ2-2, with D possibly being TRBD2 (7 bases). CDR1 and CDR2 (germline): MNHNY, SVGAGI (reference sequence). CDR3 size: 16 residues. With 3 bases removed from V and 3 bases from J, the gap between germline ends came to 14 bases. The DNA for the CDR3 is TGTGCCAGCAGTTATAAGGGAGGGGGATACACCGGGGAGCTGTTTTTT. This codes for CASSYKGGGYTGELFF.

As for this clone: Sequence at one end of the junction differs from germline and may be a read error. The chain links TRBV30 to TRBJ2-3, with D tentatively TRBD1 (6 bases). Germline V gives CDR1 GTSNPN, CDR2 SVGIG (reference sequence). This CDR3 region has 9 residues. The CDR3 here is CAFQRTGRF. Here the CDR3 DNA reads TGTGCCTTTCAAAGAACAGGGAGATTT.

V is TRBV5-4 and J is TRBJ2-1, with D hard to call. The CDR3 runs 13 residues. CDR1 is SGHNT, CDR2 YYREEE, per germline (reference sequence). With 4 bases removed from V and 4 bases from J, the gap between germline ends came to 9 bases. This CDR3 reads CASSLGVYNEQFF. DNA for the CDR3: TGTGCCAGCAGCCTCGGAGTTTACAATGAGCAGTTCTTC.